This T cell receptor (beta chain) was identified in a study of cytomegalovirus exposure and HLA in healthy donors. Looking at the study overall: From HLA-typed donors, an early data release held some 80 million unique TCRs.

Per germline, CDR1 SGHKS and CDR2 YYEKEE (reference sequence). After removal of 4 bases from V and 5 bases from J, the junction contained 12 bases not matched to a gene. This CDR3 comprises 15 residues. Points from the study as a whole: Several top significant clusters appeared, in a later analysis, to be linked to common viral pathogens. Many donors shared some public TCRs, even though most TCR sequences were rare. TCR beta chains numbering roughly 150 were designated cytomegalovirus-associated.

The PCR contained 60 Vbeta and 13 Jbeta primers. Repertoires were generated with immunoSEQ multiplex PCR, while TCRdb's copy carries only in-frame clones and drops some. This sample contains about 170,000 clones. On this clone itself: The target antigen is unknown.

Sequenced sample: PBMCs. The receptor was derived from a woman aged 18-29 years in good health and CMV-seropositive. This chain links TRBV5-5 with TRBJ2-7; 7 bases are a match to TRBD2. CDR3 loop: CASSTRRAGMDEQYF. For the CDR3, the DNA is TGTGCCAGCAGCACACGGCGAGCGGGGATGGACGAGCAGTACTTC. The full variable domain, rest sourced from reference TRBV5-5 and TRBJ2-7, is DAGVTQSPTHLIKTRGQQVTLRCSPISGHKSVSWYQQVLGQGPQFIFQYYEKEERGRGNFPDRFSARQFPNYSSELNVNALLLGDSALYLCASSTRRAGMDEQYFGPGTRLTVT.